These 19 T cell receptor beta chains were all obtained from the same sample, sequenced in a study of OX40 agonist ivuxolimab in advanced cancers. The library was built by means of the immunoSEQ multiplex PCR assay. TCRdb provides this immuneACCESS table in a form limited to in-frame rearrangements. Some clones are lacking; in checked studies, under half of them reflect an unresolved V gene, and why the rest are absent is not known. The sample table shows fewer than 80,000 clones, and around 85% are seen once. Together, the top ten hold approximately 5.1% of the sample. The sequences come from CD4+ or CD8+ T cells sorted from blood, collected in a trial of the OX40 agonist ivuxolimab. These receptors were taken from an adult with an advanced solid tumor such as melanoma, head and neck, liver or kidney cancer.

This clone was picked up one time. J is TRBJ2-3 and V is TRBV28, with 12 bases matching TRBD2. The CDR3 runs 15 residues. The V segment lost 2 bases and the J segment 3 bases; nucleotides outside the gene matches: 0. Germline CDR1 and CDR2: MDHEN and SYDVKM. CDR3 DNA sequence: TGTGCCAGCAGTTTAACTAGCGGGAGGACAGATACGCAGTATTTT. Translated, it gives CASSLTSGRTDTQYF.

This clone was recorded once. This chain connects TRBV4-1 to TRBJ1-6; 7 nucleotides agree with TRBD1. Trimming cost V 0 bases and J 10 bases; bases outside gene matches: 6. This CDR3 region has 15 residues. The germline V gene encodes CDR1 MGHRA and CDR2 YSYEKL. DNA for the CDR3: TGCGCCAGCAGCCAAGACCGGGACAGCCTATCACCCCTCCACTTT. Translated, it gives CASSQDRDSLSPLHF.

V gene TRBV5-1 combines with J gene TRBJ2-7, with 9 bases matching TRBD1. This CDR3 is 15 amino acids long. The germline V gene has CDR1 SGHRS and CDR2 YFSETQ. After removal of 4 bases from V and 5 bases from J, the junction contained 10 bases not matched to a gene. CDR3 nucleotides: TGCGCCAGCAGCCCGGACAGGGGATCGGTCCACGAGCAGTACTTC. As protein: CASSPDRGSVHEQYF. The full variable domain, its missing parts supplied by reference TRBV5-1 and TRBJ2-7, is KAGVTQTPRYLIKTRGQQVTLSCSPISGHRSVSWYQQTPGQGLQFLFEYFSETQRNKGNFPGRFSGRQFSNSRSEMNVSTLELGDSALYLCASSPDRGSVHEQYFGPGTRLTVT.

This clone appeared a few times. This chain connects TRBV28 to TRBJ1-4; TRBD1 matches at 9 bases. V lost 5 bases, J lost 8 bases, and 9 bases stayed unmatched. Germline V CDR1 and CDR2: MDHEN, SYDVKM. The CDR3 is made up of 15 amino acids. In nucleotides, the CDR3 is TGTGCCAGCAGTACTATCCGGGACAGGGCAGAAAAACTGTTTTTT. It encodes CASSTIRDRAEKLFF. The complete variable domain, with remaining parts taken from reference TRBV28 and TRBJ1-4, reads DVKVTQSSRYLVKRTGEKVFLECVQDMDHENMFWYRQDPGLGLRLIYFSYDVKMKEKGDIPEGYSVSREKKERFSLILESASTNQTSMYLCASSTIRDRAEKLFFGSGTQLSVL.

J is TRBJ2-7 and V is TRBV30, with D possibly being TRBD1 (5 bases). The CDR3 consists of 14 residues. With 6 bases removed from V and 0 bases from J, the gap between germline ends came to 15 bases. The germline V gene encodes CDR1 GTSNPN and CDR2 SVGIG (reference sequence). CDR3 DNA: TGTGCCTGCAACAGGCCCCCCAGCTCCTACGAGCAGTACTTC. Encoded protein: CACNRPPSSYEQYF.

CDR3: CASLLDGNSNQPQHF. Written as DNA, the CDR3 is TGTGCCAGCCTCCTTGACGGAAATAGCAATCAGCCCCAGCATTTT. The chain recombines TRBV2 with TRBJ1-5, with D uncertain. V lost 8 bases and J lost 0, with 14 bases in between. The CDR3 consists of 15 residues. Germline assignment: CDR1 SNHLY and CDR2 FYNNEI. Full variable domain (outside the CDR3, taken from reference TRBV2 and TRBJ1-5): EPEVTQTPSHQVTQMGQEVILRCVPISNHLYFYWYRQILGQKVEFLVSFYNNEISEKSEIFDDQFSVERPDGSNFTLKIRSTKLEDSAMYFCASLLDGNSNQPQHFGDGTRLSIL.

V and J are TRBV7-9 and TRBJ1-2, with TRBD1 identical over 10 bases. Germline V gene lookup returns CDR1 SEHNR and CDR2 FQNEAQ (reference sequence). Trimming cost V 5 bases and J 4 bases; bases outside gene matches: 4. CDR3 length: 14 amino acids. In DNA form, the CDR3 reads TGTGCCAGCAGCCCCCGGACAGGGGGCTATGGCTACACCTTC. It codes for CASSPRTGGYGYTF.

The rearrangement links TRBV7-2 to TRBJ2-7, with no clear D. Germline V gives CDR1 SGHTA, CDR2 FQGNSA. V lost 4 bases, J lost 0 bases, and 10 bases lay in between. This CDR3 is built from 14 residues. The CDR3, as DNA: TGTGCCAGCAGCTCCGAACCACGCTCCTACGAGCAGTACTTC. Protein product: CASSSEPRSYEQYF.

The V call is TRBV7-8, the J call TRBJ2-5; D gene unclear. CDR3 size: 14 residues. CDR1 and CDR2 (germline): SGHVS, FQNEAQ. Trimming removed 0 bases at V and 4 bases at J, with 9 bases between. Written as DNA, the CDR3 is TGTGCCAGCAGCTTAGCAGGGAACAGAGAGACCCAGTACTTC. This codes for CASSLAGNRETQYF.

This clone appeared a few times. The chain uses TRBV5-6 and TRBJ2-7; 12 bases fit TRBD2. Germline V lookup: CDR1 SGHDT, CDR2 YYEEEE. The trim removed 4 bases at V and 0 bases at J, leaving 5 bases unmatched. This CDR3 is built from 16 residues. The CDR3 here is CASSARLAGASYEQYF. The CDR3 bases are TGTGCCAGCAGCGCCAGACTAGCGGGGGCCTCCTACGAGCAGTACTTC.

J is TRBJ2-5 and V is TRBV4-3, with TRBD2 as a possible D gene (6 bases). Germline V gene sequence: CDR1 LGHNA, CDR2 YSLEER. V dropped 4 bases and J dropped 4 bases, with 16 bases sitting between them. This CDR3 region has 15 residues. CDR3 DNA sequence: TGCGCCAGCAGCCGCCGGGACTGGCTTGGAGAGACCCAGTACTTC. Its translation is CASSRRDWLGETQYF.

This rearrangement joins TRBV18 to TRBJ2-1; D may be TRBD2 (5 bases). The CDR3 sequence is 13 residues long. Germline V gives CDR1 KGHSH, CDR2 LQKENI. The V gene lost 6 bases and the J gene lost 7 bases, with 13 bases spanning the gap. The CDR3 reads CASSPGNFNEQFF. CDR3 nucleotides: TGTGCCAGCTCCCCGGGGAACTTTAATGAGCAGTTCTTC.

The chain carries TRBV5-1 and TRBJ2-5; 11 bases line up with TRBD2. Losses at the gene ends were 3 bases for V and 5 bases for J; bases not matched to a gene: 6. Germline CDR1 is SGHRS and CDR2 is YFSETQ. This CDR3 spans 15 amino acids. The CDR3, as DNA: TGCGCCAGCAGCTCGGGACTAGCGGCATGGGAGACCCAGTACTTC. As protein: CASSSGLAAWETQYF.

The V call is TRBV7-2, the J call TRBJ2-3; D is possibly TRBD2 (6 bases). CDR1 and CDR2 (germline): SGHTA, FQGNSA. Trimming cost V 7 bases and J 6 bases, with 17 bases left between them. This CDR3 has 14 amino acids. This CDR3 reads CASTRGAAGDTQYF. As DNA, the CDR3 is TGTGCCAGCACCCGAGGAGCGGCGGGGGATACGCAGTATTTT.

The chain carries TRBV6-6 and TRBJ2-1, with 8 nucleotides matching TRBD1. This CDR3 is built from 13 residues. Germline CDR1 and CDR2: MNHNY and SVGAGI (reference sequence). V lost 0 bases, J lost 9 bases, and 1 base stayed unmatched. The CDR3 spells CASSYSTGVEQFF. The CDR3 bases are TGTGCCAGCAGTTACTCGACAGGGGTTGAGCAGTTCTTC.

J is TRBJ2-1 and V is TRBV6-5; D unclear. The V and J ends lost 0 bases and 5 bases respectively, with 11 bases between them. The CDR3 is 15 residues long. Germline V gene lookup returns CDR1 MNHEY and CDR2 SVGAGI. The CDR3 sequence is CASSYSGLTNNEQFF. For the CDR3, the DNA is TGTGCCAGCAGTTACTCAGGGCTTACTAACAATGAGCAGTTCTTC.

The rearrangement links TRBV11-2 to TRBJ2-7, with no clear D. V lost 3 bases, J lost 3 bases, and 9 bases lay in between. The CDR3 runs to 13 residues. Germline-derived CDR1 and CDR2 are SGHAT and FQNNGV. The CDR3 reads CASSFVRRYEQYF. The CDR3 bases are TGTGCCAGCAGCTTCGTCAGGCGCTACGAGCAGTACTTC.

The V gene is TRBV5-8, the J gene TRBJ1-1, with a weak D call TRBD1 (6 bases). V was shortened by 3 bases and J by 7 bases, with 13 bases between the two germline ends. There are 13 residues in the CDR3. Germline V gene lookup returns CDR1 SGHTS and CDR2 YDEGEE. The CDR3 sequence: CASSSGGAFEAFF. The CDR3 coding sequence is TGTGCCAGCAGCTCCGGGGGCGCTTTTGAAGCTTTCTTT.

The V and J genes are TRBV27 and TRBJ2-2; 7 bases are shared with TRBD1. CDR1 and CDR2 (germline): MNHEY, SMNVEV (reference sequence). V lost 2 bases and J lost 4; bases outside the gene matches: 1. The CDR3 is made up of 14 amino acids. This chain's CDR3 is CASSLGTVTGELFF. For the CDR3, the DNA is TGTGCCAGCAGTTTAGGGACAGTCACCGGGGAGCTGTTTTTT.